This TCR beta chain emerged from a study of cytomegalovirus exposure and HLA in healthy donors. The CDR3 loop spans 13 amino acids. V was pared by 7 bases and J by 4 bases, with 8 bases of the junction left unmatched. The V gene's germline CDR1 is SQVTM and CDR2 ANQGSEA. The primer mix had 60 Vbeta and 13 Jbeta primers. Measured with immunoSEQ multiplex PCR; TCRdb has only the in-frame clones, and not every one. The sample includes 56,000 or so clones. The chain employs TRBV29-1 and TRBJ1-2, with TRBD1 matching 8 bases. The sequencing sample was made of PBMCs. The sequence derives from a female donor in good health and CMV-seronegative. The DNA of the CDR3 is TGCAGCGCTTGGACAGGGACTACCTATGGCTACACCTTC. Translated, it gives CSAWTGTTYGYTF.